A single sample is the source of the 7 T cell receptor beta chains below, sequenced in a study of T cells after yellow fever vaccination. MiXCR was run by TCRdb on the 5' RACE reads, yielding one entry per CDR3 protein. The top ten hold about 15% of the sample, which has some 390,000 distinct CDR3 sequences, around 6.4% seen once. The material was PBMCs, obtained 5 days after the yellow fever booster vaccination. Source of these receptors: a young man who received the YFV17D yellow fever vaccine.

This sequence joins TRBV12-3 or TRBV12-4 and TRBJ2-7; tentatively, D is TRBD1 (5 bases). Trimming removed 6 bases at V and 1 base at J, with 19 bases between. This CDR3 region has 16 residues. The CDR3 sequence is CASSPDDSLSSYEQYF. The DNA of the CDR3 is TGTGCCAGCAGCCCCGACGACAGCTTATCGTCCTACGAGCAGTACTTC.

This clonotype showed up many times. This chain links TRBV15 with TRBJ2-7; D is possibly TRBD2 (5 bases). This CDR3 has 16 amino acids. Germline CDR1 reads LNHNV; CDR2 reads YYDKDF (reference sequence). V lost 0 bases and J 2 bases, leaving 14 bases between the germline ends. The CDR3 is CATSRDLGSGPYEQYF. The CDR3 region has the DNA TGTGCCACCAGCAGAGATCTAGGAAGCGGCCCCTACGAGCAGTACTTC.

This clonotype was picked up a small number of times. The V and J genes are TRBV20-1 and TRBJ2-7; D perhaps matches TRBD2 (6 bases). The CDR3 sequence is 12 residues long. CDR1 is DFQATT and CDR2 is SNEGSKA in the germline V gene (reference sequence). Trimming shortened V by 3 bases and J by 5 bases, and 11 bases separated the two germline ends. DNA for the CDR3: TGCAGTGCTAGCGGGAGTTACAACGAGCAGTACTTC. Amino acids: CSASGSYNEQYF.

This clonotype was seen a few times. The chain combines TRBV29-1 with TRBJ2-1, with unresolved D. The CDR3 extends over 13 amino acids. Germline V gives CDR1 SQVTM, CDR2 ANQGSEA. With 4 bases removed from V and 4 bases from J, the gap between germline ends came to 11 bases. CDR3 DNA: TGCAGCGTTGTGGCGGAGATATACAATGAGCAGTTCTTC. Its translation is CSVVAEIYNEQFF.

The CDR3 protein is CASSYRGAGPGEQYF. The CDR3 DNA reads as TGTGCCAGCAGTTACAGAGGTGCGGGGCCAGGCGAGCAGTACTTC. The genes are TRBV6-5 and TRBJ2-7; a possible D gene is TRBD2 (6 bases). This CDR3 is built from 15 residues. The germline V and J ends were trimmed by 2 bases and 6 bases, with 17 bases remaining between them. CDR1 MNHEY and CDR2 SVGAGI come from the germline V gene.

This clonotype was observed at least ten times. V usage is TRBV12-3 or TRBV12-4 and J usage is TRBJ2-3; 11 bases are a match to TRBD2. The V gene end was trimmed by 6 bases and the J gene end by 0 bases; junction bases not matched to a gene: 8. The CDR3 sequence is 17 residues long. The CDR3 here is CASSSGTSGTSTDTQYF. For the CDR3, the DNA is TGTGCCAGCAGCTCCGGGACTAGCGGTACTAGCACAGATACGCAGTATTTT.

This clonotype has at least ten counts. The genes are TRBV15 and TRBJ2-1; 8 nucleotides align to TRBD1. The germline gives CDR1 LNHNV, CDR2 YYDKDF (reference sequence). J was trimmed by 8 bases and V by 3 bases; bases with no gene match: 15. The CDR3 length is 17 residues. CDR3 sequence (DNA): TGTGCCACCAGCAGGATAGTCGGGCCCCAGGGGGCTCATGAGCAGTTCTTC. Its translation is CATSRIVGPQGAHEQFF. Looking up the rest from reference TRBV15 and TRBJ2-1 gives the full variable domain: DAMVIQNPRYQVTQFGKPVTLSCSQTLNHNVMYWYQQKSSQAPKLLFHYYDKDFNNEADTPDNFQSRRPNTSFCFLDIRSPGLGDTAMYLCATSRIVGPQGAHEQFFGPGTRLTVL.